The clone carrying this T cell receptor (beta chain) was counted a few times. The target antigen is unknown. A library of TCRbeta sequences, prepared with unique molecular identifiers, was generated. TCRdb itself ran the PCR reads through MiXCR, one entry per CDR3 protein. Among around 700,000 distinct CDR3 sequences, 10% to 15% were seen once, and the ten largest hold 0.79%. These data are taken from a study of T-cell reconstitution after alpha-beta-depleted transplantation in children. Findings and caveats of the study: A year post-transplant, T-cell counts and diversity derived mostly from newly produced T cells. Recipient T cells and thymic progenitors that survived gave rise to the high TCRbeta diversity observed at day 60 in some patients. Reported findings indicate that, about two months after transplant, alpha-beta T cells came from several hundred expanded clones, which were derived from non-depleted graft cells.

The V end was cut by 4 bases, the J end by 5 bases, with 19 bases between. Germline CDR1 reads SGHRS; CDR2 reads YFSETQ. The CDR3 totals 16 residues. This chain joins TRBV5-1 and TRBJ2-1; D assignment may be TRBD1 or TRBD2 (5 bases each). This TCR was sampled from a girl aged 2-10 years with congenital amegakaryocytic thrombocytopenia, due to receive a stem cell transplant. The source material was PBMCs, sampled before TCRalphabeta/CD19-depleted stem cell transplant. This CDR3 reads CASSQNPGTEDNEQFF. Here the CDR3 DNA reads TGCGCCAGCAGCCAAAACCCCGGGACCGAGGACAATGAGCAGTTCTTC.